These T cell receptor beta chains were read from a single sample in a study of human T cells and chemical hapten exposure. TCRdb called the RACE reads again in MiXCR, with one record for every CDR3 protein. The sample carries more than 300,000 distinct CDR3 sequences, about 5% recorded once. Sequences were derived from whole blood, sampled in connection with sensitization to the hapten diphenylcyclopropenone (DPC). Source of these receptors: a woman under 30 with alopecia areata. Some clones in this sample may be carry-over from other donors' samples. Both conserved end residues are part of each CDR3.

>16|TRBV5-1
CASSLLQAGGSDTQYF
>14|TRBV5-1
CASNYDRDNSPLHF
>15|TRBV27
CASSPLAGMNTEAFF
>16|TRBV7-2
CASSLGQTGGNQPQHF
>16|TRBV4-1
CASSRVSGASSYEQYF
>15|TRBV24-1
CATSDLWKAGNTIYF
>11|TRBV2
CASRAAYEQYF
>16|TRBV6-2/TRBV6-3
CASRPVRTGGSQPQHF
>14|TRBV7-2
CASSLVVAGDTQYF
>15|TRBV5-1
CASSLEGVGGYGYTF
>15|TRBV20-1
CSAARQGGGTDTQYF
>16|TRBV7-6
CASSRTPRSGANVLTF
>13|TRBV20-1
CSARGRGDTEAFF
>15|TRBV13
CASSLGLGLNEKLFF
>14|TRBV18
CASSPPVSYNEQFF
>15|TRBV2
CASQGHSANTGELFF
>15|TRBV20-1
CSAFQGVYSNQPQHF
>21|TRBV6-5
CASSYPIRGRLGVGANEKLFF
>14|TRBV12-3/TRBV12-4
CASSLRRGMYEQYF
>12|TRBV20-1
CSATKDGREQYF
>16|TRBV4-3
CASSQDPASGVDTQYF
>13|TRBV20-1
CSALLGGPYEQYF
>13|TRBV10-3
CAIHGSGANVLTF
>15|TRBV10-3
CAISTGQGAGNEQFF
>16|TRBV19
CASTSPLGGDNQPQHF
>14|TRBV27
CASSVDRTNSPLHF
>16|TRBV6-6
CASSYSAALSIGEQYF
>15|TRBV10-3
CAISETPTGTNGYTF
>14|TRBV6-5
CASSPWDSPYEQYF
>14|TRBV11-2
CASSLGRSHNEQFF
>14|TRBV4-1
CASSPPMGGDGYTF
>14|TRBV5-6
CASTASWDIYEQYF
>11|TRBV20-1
CSARTGKKLFF
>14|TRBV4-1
CASSQSGANQPQHF
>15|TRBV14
CASSSPRTTTDTQYF
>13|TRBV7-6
CASSLTWRDTQYF
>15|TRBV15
CATSREQVINQPQHF
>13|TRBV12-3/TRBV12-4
CASSLFSNSPLHF
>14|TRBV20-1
CSASNGSSYNEQFF
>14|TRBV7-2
CASSPTRAGETQYF
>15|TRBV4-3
CASSQDARGPETQYF
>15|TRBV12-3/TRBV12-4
CASRRGQGRNEKLFF
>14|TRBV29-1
CSVSRGNDDYGYTF
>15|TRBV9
CASSAGDRGEHEQYF
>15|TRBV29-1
CSVEYASRAPDTQYF
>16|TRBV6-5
CASSTRQGGSYNEQFF